These 31 T cell receptor beta chains were all obtained from the same sample, sequenced in a study of blood T cells in healthy people across ages. Primers used in a second PCR of roughly 7 to 12 cycles were a sample-barcoded 5' primer and a J-beta primer mix. TCRdb re-called the 5' RACE reads with MiXCR, one entry per CDR3 protein. The sample lists more than 1 million distinct CDR3 sequences; 35% to 55% were seen once. The specimen sequenced was blood. The receptors come from a woman aged 60-75 years in good health.

This sequence joins TRBV29-1 and TRBJ1-3; D may be TRBD1 (5 bases). Trimming left V 1 base short and J 3 bases short, with 10 bases between. The V gene's germline CDR1 is SQVTM and CDR2 ANQGSEA. This CDR3 contains 14 residues. Written as DNA, the CDR3 is TGCAGCGTTGAAGTAGGAGACAGTGGAAACACCATATATTTT. This encodes CSVEVGDSGNTIYF.

The chain employs TRBV29-1 and TRBJ2-5; 7 positions agree with TRBD2. The end of the DNA aligns better with TRBJ2-7, so the J call may be wrong. In germline, CDR1 is SQVTM, CDR2 ANQGSEA. CDR3 size: 17 residues. The CDR3 DNA reads as TGCAGCGTTGAAAGCCCACAAAATGGACTAGTGGGGTACGAGCAGTACTTC. Amino acids: CSVESPQNGLVGYEQYF.

A few counts support this clonotype. V usage is TRBV3-1 and J usage is TRBJ2-7; D possibly corresponds to TRBD2 (7 bases). The end of the DNA aligns better with TRBJ2-5, so the J call may be wrong. Per the germline V gene, CDR1 is LGHDT and CDR2 is YNNKEL (reference sequence). There are 16 residues in the CDR3. CDR3 nucleotide sequence: TGTGCCAGCAGCCAAGGTGATCGGGGGGCGACGGAGACCCAGTACTTC. This gives the protein CASSQGDRGATETQYF.

As to this clonotype: At one of its ends the junction is not consistent with the germline gene, which may arise from a read error. The J gene is TRBJ2-7, the V gene TRBV7-6, with 7 bases lining up with TRBD2. The length of the CDR3 is 14 residues. Germline values: CDR1 SGHVS, CDR2 FNYEAQ. The DNA of the CDR3 is TGTACCAGCAGCACCGGGACTATGGTCTACGAGCAGTACTTC. It translates to CTSSTGTMVYEQYF. Full variable domain (outside the CDR3, taken from reference TRBV7-6 and TRBJ2-7): GAGVSQSPRYKVTKRGQDVALRCDPISGHVSLYWYRQALGQGPEFLTYFNYEAQQDKSGLPNDRFSAERPEGSISTLTIQRTEQRDSAMYRCTSSTGTMVYEQYFGPGTRLTVT.

The chain couples TRBV12-3 or TRBV12-4 to TRBJ1-1, with TRBD1 as a possible D gene (6 bases). The CDR3 runs 14 residues. V lost 10 bases and J lost 2, with 17 bases in between. The DNA for the CDR3 is TGTGCCAACAAACGGCCGGGACAAAACACTGAAGCTTTCTTT. Translated: CANKRPGQNTEAFF.

The CDR3 nucleotides are TGTGCCAGCAGCACCGGGACAGGGCTTGGGGCCAACGTCCTGACTTTC. Translating gives CASSTGTGLGANVLTF. The chain is built from TRBV12-3 or TRBV12-4 and TRBJ2-6; 9 bases align to TRBD1. The V and J ends lost 6 bases and 3 bases, in that order; junction bases with no gene match: 6. The CDR3 contains 16 residues.

The chain has TRBV6-6 and TRBJ2-4, with TRBD2 matching 10 bases. The DNA end lines up better with TRBJ2-7; the J call may be wrong. Looked up from germline, CDR1 is MNHNY and CDR2 is SVGAGI (reference sequence). The CDR3 totals 13 residues. The chain's CDR3 is CASSYGTSDEQYF. In DNA form, the CDR3 reads TGTGCCAGCAGTTACGGGACTAGCGACGAGCAGTACTTC.

The table lists this clonotype with a few counts. V and J are TRBV20-1 and TRBJ2-1; TRBD2 agrees at 7 bases. In germline, CDR1 is DFQATT, CDR2 SNEGSKA (reference sequence). V lost 6 bases to trimming and J lost 6 bases; unmatched junction nucleotides: 14. The CDR3 is made up of 15 amino acids. The CDR3 DNA reads as TGCAGTGCAACTTTGGGGGGAGGGCCGGTCAATGAGCAGTTCTTC. This translates into CSATLGGGPVNEQFF.

The chain employs TRBV15 and TRBJ1-2, with D maybe TRBD1 (6 bases). Germline V lookup: CDR1 LNHNV, CDR2 YYDKDF (reference sequence). V shed 4 bases and J shed 8 bases, with 14 bases lying between them. The CDR3 is made up of 13 amino acids. The DNA of the CDR3 is TGTGCCACCAGCACCTCAACAGGGTACGGCTACACCTTC. Translation: CATSTSTGYGYTF. Supplemented by reference TRBV15 and TRBJ1-2, the full variable domain reads DAMVIQNPRYQVTQFGKPVTLSCSQTLNHNVMYWYQQKSSQAPKLLFHYYDKDFNNEADTPDNFQSRRPNTSFCFLDIRSPGLGDTAMYLCATSTSTGYGYTFGSGTRLTVV.

The CDR3 bases are TGTGCCAGCAGTGGTGCCAAGAGGGGAGAGACCCAGTACTTC. Translation: CASSGAKRGETQYF. The chain uses TRBV2 and TRBJ2-7; D could derive from TRBD1 or TRBD2 (5 bases each). The J call may be incorrect, as the DNA end agrees better with TRBJ2-5. The CDR3 extends over 14 amino acids. Germline CDR1 SNHLY, CDR2 FYNNEI.

The chain joins TRBV24-1 to TRBJ2-5; TRBD1 matches at 7 bases. This CDR3 is built from 15 residues. J was trimmed by 1 base and V by 4 bases; bases with no gene match: 5. Germline CDR1 and CDR2: KGHDR and SFDVKD. CDR3 bases: TGTGCCACCAGTGACCTGGACAGGTCCCAAGAGACCCAGTACTTC. This sequence encodes CATSDLDRSQETQYF.

As to this clonotype: Given a much more abundant clone one base away, this may be a read error. The chain couples TRBV6-1 to TRBJ2-7; no clear D. This CDR3 region has 13 residues. Germline V gene sequence: CDR1 MNHNS, CDR2 SASEGT. CDR3 coding DNA: TGTGTCAGCACAGACCTTTCCTCCTACGAGCAGTACTTC. It specifies CVSTDLSSYEQYF.

The chain links TRBV7-6 to TRBJ2-2; the D is unclear. V was cut by 5 bases and J by 6 bases, with 4 bases left in between. The germline CDR1 and CDR2 sequences are SGHVS and FNYEAQ. The CDR3 spans 11 residues. The CDR3, as DNA: TGTGCCAGCAGCCCTCCCGGGGAGCTGTTTTTT. Amino acid sequence: CASSPPGELFF.

DNA of the CDR3: TGTGCCACCAGCAGAACAGGGGATCTCGAGACCCAGTACTTC. Amino acids: CATSRTGDLETQYF. V and J are TRBV15 and TRBJ2-5; 7 nucleotides agree with TRBD1. J was trimmed by 5 bases and V by 2 bases; bases with no gene match: 5. This CDR3 has 14 residues. Germline lookup yields CDR1 LNHNV and CDR2 YYDKDF (reference sequence).

The chain is built from TRBV10-1 and TRBJ2-7; 7 bases align to TRBD2. This CDR3 is built from 15 residues. Trimming took 3 bases from V and 1 from J; bases not matched to a gene: 6. Germline values: CDR1 WNHNN, CDR2 SYGVQD (reference sequence). The CDR3 nucleotides are TGCGCCAGCAGTGATGGACTAGGAGGGTCCTACGAGCAGTACTTC. Protein sequence: CASSDGLGGSYEQYF.

This clonotype was observed a few times. The gene calls are TRBV15 and TRBJ2-7; 8 bases agree with TRBD2. CDR1 LNHNV and CDR2 YYDKDF come from the germline V gene (reference sequence). The V and J ends lost 0 bases and 3 bases, in that order; junction bases with no gene match: 4. The CDR3 extends over 15 amino acids. The CDR3 nucleotides read TGTGCCACCAGCAGAGATTTCGGGACTAGCTACGAGCAGTACTTC. This encodes CATSRDFGTSYEQYF.

The genes are TRBV29-1 and TRBJ2-2; unclear D gene. The CDR3 is 11 amino acids. Germline values: CDR1 SQVTM, CDR2 ANQGSEA. Between the trimmed V and J ends, which lost 6 bases and 3 bases, there was a span of 5 bases. CDR3 sequence: CSVRYTGELFF. The CDR3 region has the DNA TGCAGCGTCCGATACACCGGGGAGCTGTTTTTT.

The V gene is TRBV7-9, the J gene TRBJ2-7; the match to TRBD1 covers 9 bases. This CDR3 is 14 amino acids long. CDR1 SEHNR and CDR2 FQNEAQ come from the germline V gene (reference sequence). Unmatched junction bases numbered 5, after V lost 5 bases and J lost 3 bases. In nucleotides, the CDR3 is TGTGCCAGCAGCATCCGGGACAGGGACTACGAGCAGTACTTC. This encodes CASSIRDRDYEQYF.

V is TRBV7-2 and J is TRBJ1-5; the D is unclear. Germline-derived CDR1 and CDR2 are SGHTA and FQGNSA. The CDR3 extends over 12 amino acids. V was trimmed by 1 base and J by 6 bases, leaving 4 bases between them. CDR3 coding DNA: TGTGCCAGCAGCTTAGTAGCTCAGCCCCAGCATTTT. Protein: CASSLVAQPQHF.

This clonotype was observed a few times. The gene calls are TRBV20-1 and TRBJ2-1; 7 positions match TRBD2. Germline V gives CDR1 DFQATT, CDR2 SNEGSKA (reference sequence). The V gene end was trimmed by 1 base and the J gene end by 10 bases; junction bases not matched to a gene: 10. This CDR3 has 14 residues. The CDR3 nucleotides read TGCAGTGCTAGAGGGGGACTATCCTTTCCGGAGCAGTTCTTC. Translation gives CSARGGLSFPEQFF.

This clonotype has only one observation. This could be a read error, since a much larger clone is one nucleotide away. The CDR3 protein is CSASGLAGSVRDEQFF. CDR3 sequence (DNA): TGCAGTGCTTCCGGACTAGCGGGATCAGTTAGGGATGAGCAGTTCTTC. This chain connects TRBV20-1 to TRBJ2-1; the match to TRBD2 covers 12 bases. This CDR3 region has 16 residues. V was clipped by 5 bases and J by 8 bases; unmatched bases: 13. The germline V gene has CDR1 DFQATT and CDR2 SNEGSKA (reference sequence).

There are a few counts of this clonotype. V usage is TRBV20-1 and J usage is TRBJ2-1; D is undetermined. CDR1 is DFQATT and CDR2 is SNEGSKA in the germline V gene (reference sequence). The V gene lost 5 bases and the J gene lost 1 base, with 6 bases spanning the gap. The length of the CDR3 is 12 residues. CDR3 loop: CSALGSYNEQFF. DNA for the CDR3: TGCAGTGCTCTAGGGTCCTACAATGAGCAGTTCTTC.

This clonotype showed up just a few times. CDR3 nucleotides: TGCGCCAGCAGCCAAGAGTCCGGGTATGGCTACACCTTC. This encodes CASSQESGYGYTF. The V gene is TRBV4-1, the J gene TRBJ1-2; D gene uncertain. The CDR3 runs 13 residues. V was shortened by 0 bases and J by 5 bases, with 7 bases between the two germline ends. Germline V gene data show CDR1 as MGHRA and CDR2 as YSYEKL.

The V gene is TRBV29-1, the J gene TRBJ2-3, with D perhaps TRBD2 (6 bases). The CDR3 has 14 amino acids. Germline V gene sequence: CDR1 SQVTM, CDR2 ANQGSEA. With 2 bases removed from V and 4 bases from J, the gap between germline ends came to 13 bases. The CDR3 sequence: CSVEYRDFPDTQYF. The CDR3 DNA reads TGCAGCGTTGAATACCGGGACTTCCCAGATACGCAGTATTTT.

This clonotype was seen repeatedly, ten times or more. V and J are TRBV7-9 and TRBJ2-4, with 7 bases fitting TRBD1. Germline-derived CDR1 and CDR2 are SEHNR and FQNEAQ (reference sequence). The J segment lost 7 bases and the V segment lost 6 bases, leaving 9 bases of the junction unmatched. The CDR3 has 14 amino acids. The CDR3 DNA sequence: TGTGCCAGCAGTCTCGGACAGGTCGGCAACATTCAGTACTTC. It specifies CASSLGQVGNIQYF.

With respect to this clonotype: Just one base apart from a much larger clone, this may be a read error. The chain recombines TRBV7-9 with TRBJ1-2; D gene uncertain. The germline gives CDR1 SEHNR, CDR2 FQNEAQ (reference sequence). The CDR3 has 13 residues. The CDR3 nucleotides read TGTTCCAGCAGCCCTCGGAACCTCTATGGCTACACCTTC. Residues: CSSSPRNLYGYTF.

Only a few counts were recorded for this clonotype. The chain employs TRBV20-1 and TRBJ2-3; 9 bases agree with TRBD2. Germline assignment: CDR1 DFQATT and CDR2 SNEGSKA (reference sequence). The V segment lost 6 bases and the J segment 2 bases; nucleotides outside the gene matches: 9. The CDR3 runs to 15 residues. This CDR3 reads CSAQETSGNTDTQYF. CDR3 DNA: TGCAGTGCCCAAGAGACTAGCGGAAACACAGATACGCAGTATTTT.

In this sample, this clonotype turned up once. The chain has TRBV12-3 or TRBV12-4 and TRBJ1-5; D ambiguous. V lost 6 bases and J lost 5, with 20 bases in between. CDR3 size: 16 residues. The CDR3 loop reads CASRPPPSAGDQPQHF. CDR3 DNA: TGTGCCAGCAGGCCCCCTCCATCCGCGGGCGATCAGCCCCAGCATTTT.

This clonotype was observed many times. A read error may account for a junction end that differs from germline. J is TRBJ1-2 and V is TRBV5-1; 9 positions match TRBD1. This CDR3 has 14 amino acids. Germline values: CDR1 SGHRS, CDR2 YFSETQ. The CDR3, as DNA: TGTGCCAGCAGCCAAACAGGGGGCGGCTATGGCTACACCTTC. Amino acid sequence: CASSQTGGGYGYTF. Full variable domain (rest looked up from reference TRBV5-1 and TRBJ1-2): KAGVTQTPRYLIKTRGQQVTLSCSPISGHRSVSWYQQTPGQGLQFLFEYFSETQRNKGNFPGRFSGRQFSNSRSEMNVSTLELGDSALYLCASSQTGGGYGYTFGSGTRLTVV.

J is TRBJ1-2 and V is TRBV7-6; no firm D call. Trimming took off 5 bases at V and 8 bases at J, with 21 bases between the two ends. Germline V gives CDR1 SGHVS, CDR2 FNYEAQ. The length of the CDR3 is 15 residues. CDR3 loop: CASSPSTPRADGYTF. The CDR3 DNA reads TGTGCCAGCAGCCCGTCGACGCCCAGAGCGGACGGCTACACCTTC.

In this sample, this clonotype turned up a few times. The rearrangement links TRBV3-1 to TRBJ2-7; TRBD1 agrees at 7 bases. Per germline, CDR1 LGHDT and CDR2 YNNKEL (reference sequence). The CDR3 runs to 13 residues. Trimming took 7 bases from V and 1 from J; bases not matched to a gene: 4. The CDR3 coding sequence is TGTGCCAGCAACCTCAGGGGGTCCTACGAGCAGTACTTC. Translation gives CASNLRGSYEQYF.